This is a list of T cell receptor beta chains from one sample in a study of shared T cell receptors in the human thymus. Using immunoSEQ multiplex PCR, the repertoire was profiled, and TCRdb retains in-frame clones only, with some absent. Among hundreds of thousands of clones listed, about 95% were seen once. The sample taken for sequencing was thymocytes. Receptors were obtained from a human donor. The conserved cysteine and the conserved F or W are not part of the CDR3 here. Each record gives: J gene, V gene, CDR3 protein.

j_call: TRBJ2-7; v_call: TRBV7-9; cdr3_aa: ASSVVYSLAVTYEQY
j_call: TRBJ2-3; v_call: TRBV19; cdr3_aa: ASSTIFGLAAPFSTDTQY
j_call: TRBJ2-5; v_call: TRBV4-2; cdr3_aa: ASSRSGPKPGQQETQY
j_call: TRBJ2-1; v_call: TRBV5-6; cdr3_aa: ASSLVLRDPFDNEQF
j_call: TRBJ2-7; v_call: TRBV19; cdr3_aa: ASGQTSGRNEQY
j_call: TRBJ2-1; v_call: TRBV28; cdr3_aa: ASSLSTGSSYNEQF
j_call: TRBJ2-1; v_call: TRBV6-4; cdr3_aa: ASSDSGTDNEQF
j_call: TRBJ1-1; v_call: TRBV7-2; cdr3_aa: ASSLGRNPINTEAF
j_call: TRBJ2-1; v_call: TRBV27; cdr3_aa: ASSLEGYNEQF
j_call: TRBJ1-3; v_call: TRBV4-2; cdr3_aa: ASSQDGGAYGNTIY
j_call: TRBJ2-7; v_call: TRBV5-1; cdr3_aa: ASRGQGRSYEQY
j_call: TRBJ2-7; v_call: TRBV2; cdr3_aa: ASTGGAVAYEQY
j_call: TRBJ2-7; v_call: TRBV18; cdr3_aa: ASSSGLAGAGHEQY
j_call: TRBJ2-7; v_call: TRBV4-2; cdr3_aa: ASSPGGPEPFEQY
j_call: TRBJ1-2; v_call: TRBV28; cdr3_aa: ASSFRRGRGNYGYT
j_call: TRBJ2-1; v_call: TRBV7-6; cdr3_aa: ASSHKGTSGRAEYDEQF
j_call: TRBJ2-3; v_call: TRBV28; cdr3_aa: ASSSVGLSTDTQY
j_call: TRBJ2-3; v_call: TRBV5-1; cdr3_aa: ASSLDRPSMDTQY
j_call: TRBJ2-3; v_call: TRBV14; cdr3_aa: ASSQDSGRGTDTQY
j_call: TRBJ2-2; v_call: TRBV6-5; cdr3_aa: ASSYGGGTGELF
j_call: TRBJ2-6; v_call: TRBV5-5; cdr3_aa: ASSPNSGANVLT
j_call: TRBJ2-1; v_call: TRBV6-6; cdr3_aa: ASSYSEGEGYNEQF
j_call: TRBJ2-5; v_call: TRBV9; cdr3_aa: ASSSRQGARETQY
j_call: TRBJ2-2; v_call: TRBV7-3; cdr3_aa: ASSPRHRRPNTGELF
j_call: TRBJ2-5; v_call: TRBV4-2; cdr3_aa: ASSHRGRALETQY
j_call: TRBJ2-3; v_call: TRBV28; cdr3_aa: ASSFFRGTDTQY
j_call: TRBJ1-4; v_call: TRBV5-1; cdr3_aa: ASSLNSGTSDNEKLF
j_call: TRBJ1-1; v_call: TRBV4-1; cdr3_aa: ASSQVTGSGTEAF
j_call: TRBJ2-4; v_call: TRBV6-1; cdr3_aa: VSGPGAKNIQY